One and the same sample provided the 8 T cell receptor beta chains below, sequenced in a study of post-analysis software for immune sequencing data. TCR beta cDNA libraries included unique molecular identifiers. TCRdb reprocessed the PCR reads via MiXCR and lists one record per CDR3 protein. The table records hundreds of thousands of distinct CDR3 sequences, 30% to 45% of them present only once. These TCRs are of unknown antigen specificity. Study-wide findings and caveats: In patients, about 5 TRBV segments were more frequent than in controls, with TRBV5-6, TRBV5-1 and TRBV20-1 among them.

Source material: blood. The receptors stem from a girl between 10 and 17 years old with multiple sclerosis.

The rearrangement joins TRBV24-1 to TRBJ2-2, with a possible D match to TRBD1 (6 bases). V lost 2 bases to trimming and J lost 5 bases, with 14 bases between them. CDR3 size: 16 residues. Germline V gene lookup returns CDR1 KGHDR and CDR2 SFDVKD. CDR3 sequence (DNA): TGTGCCACCAGTGATTCGGGACACGGGACAACCGGGGAGCTGTTTTTT. Protein: CATSDSGHGTTGELFF.

At least ten counts were recorded for this clonotype. The chain carries TRBV14 and TRBJ1-2, with D possibly being TRBD1 (6 bases). Trimming took 0 bases from V and 6 from J, leaving 17 bases between them. This CDR3 is 16 amino acids long. The germline gives CDR1 SGHDN, CDR2 FVKESK. The CDR3 reads CASSQESPGAVDGYTF. CDR3 sequence (DNA): TGTGCCAGCAGCCAAGAATCTCCAGGGGCGGTCGATGGCTACACCTTC.

Many counts were recorded for this clonotype. The chain carries TRBV29-1 and TRBJ2-7; 8 bases agree with TRBD2. The germline V gene has CDR1 SQVTM and CDR2 ANQGSEA. J gave up 7 bases and V 7 bases, and 15 bases lay outside the gene matches. The CDR3 is 14 amino acids. The CDR3 coding sequence is TGCAGCGCAGCCTGCAGCGGGAGCCATCGGGAGCAGTACTTC. Translating gives CSAACSGSHREQYF.

This clonotype was detected a few times. The chain links TRBV6-1 to TRBJ1-1, with 11 bases fitting TRBD1. The junction had 11 bases not matched to a gene; V was cut back by 6 bases and J by 2 bases. Germline V lookup: CDR1 MNHNS, CDR2 SASEGT. The CDR3 runs to 17 residues. This CDR3 is CASRPGQGGLTNTEAFF. The CDR3 bases are TGTGCCAGCAGGCCGGGACAGGGGGGACTAACCAACACTGAAGCTTTCTTT.

This clonotype was seen once. This chain links TRBV12-3 or TRBV12-4 with TRBJ2-1; TRBD2 matches at 7 bases. Trimming took 6 bases from V and 7 from J; bases not matched to a gene: 6. CDR3 length equals 13 residues. Written as DNA, the CDR3 is TGTGCCAGCAGGCTGACTAGCAGTAATGAGCAGTTCTTC. Protein: CASRLTSSNEQFF.

This clonotype was seen many times. The CDR3 coding sequence is TGCAGTGCTAGAGATGGTCGGAGGAGTAACATTCAGTACTTC. This gives the protein CSARDGRRSNIQYF. The chain joins TRBV20-1 to TRBJ2-4, with D perhaps matching TRBD2 (5 bases). Germline CDR1 is DFQATT and CDR2 is SNEGSKA (reference sequence). V lost 0 bases, J lost 7 bases, and 13 bases lay in between. The CDR3 is 14 amino acids.

This clonotype occurred many times. The V gene is TRBV20-1, the J gene TRBJ2-3; D gene uncertain. V was cut by 3 bases and J by 1 base, with 8 bases left in between. Germline V gene data show CDR1 as DFQATT and CDR2 as SNEGSKA (reference sequence). The CDR3 runs to 13 residues. The DNA for the CDR3 is TGCAGTGCTAGGGGGTTGGGCACAGATACGCAGTATTTT. This encodes CSARGLGTDTQYF.

This clonotype was seen ten or more times. The chain combines TRBV10-3 with TRBJ2-3; 8 nucleotides match TRBD2. Trimming cost V 4 bases and J 5 bases; bases outside gene matches: 5. In germline, CDR1 is ENHRY, CDR2 SYGVKD. This CDR3 has 14 amino acids. CDR3 sequence: CAISGKRELDTQYF. In DNA form, the CDR3 reads TGTGCCATCAGTGGGAAGCGGGAGTTAGATACGCAGTATTTT.